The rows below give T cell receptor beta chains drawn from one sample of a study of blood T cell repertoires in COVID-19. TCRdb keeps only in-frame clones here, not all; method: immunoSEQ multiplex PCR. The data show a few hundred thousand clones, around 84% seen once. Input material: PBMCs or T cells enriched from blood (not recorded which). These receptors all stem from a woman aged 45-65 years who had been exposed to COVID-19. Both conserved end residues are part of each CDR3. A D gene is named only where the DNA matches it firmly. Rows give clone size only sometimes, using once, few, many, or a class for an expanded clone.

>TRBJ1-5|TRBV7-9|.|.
CASIQIRPQVEPQHF
TGTGCCAGCATCCAAATAAGGCCCCAGGTGGAACCCCAGCATTTT
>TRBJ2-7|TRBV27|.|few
CASSLRGWSSYEQYF
TGTGCCAGCAGTCTCCGAGGGTGGAGCTCCTACGAGCAGTACTTC
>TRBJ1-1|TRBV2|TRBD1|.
CASRYRGRSNTEAFF
TGTGCCAGCAGATACAGGGGGCGGAGTAACACTGAAGCTTTCTTT
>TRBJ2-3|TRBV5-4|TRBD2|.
CASSELAGSDTQYF
TGTGCCAGCAGCGAACTAGCGGGGTCAGATACGCAGTATTTT
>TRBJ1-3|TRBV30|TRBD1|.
CAWSSYRGSGNTIYF
TGTGCCTGGAGTTCGTACAGGGGCTCTGGAAACACCATATATTTT
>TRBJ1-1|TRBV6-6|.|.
CASSPDAFRGNTEAFF
TGTGCCAGCAGTCCTGACGCCTTTCGAGGGAACACTGAAGCTTTCTTT
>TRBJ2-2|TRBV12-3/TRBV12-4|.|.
CASILRRSGELFF
TGTGCCAGCATCCTGCGGCGTTCCGGGGAGCTGTTTTTT
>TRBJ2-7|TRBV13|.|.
CASSPGGSGFYEQYF
TGTGCCAGCAGCCCCGGTGGCAGCGGATTCTACGAGCAGTACTTC
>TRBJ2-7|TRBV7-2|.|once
CASSLVTDTTYEQHF
TGTGCCAGCAGCTTAGTTACGGACACAACCTACGAGCAGCACTTC
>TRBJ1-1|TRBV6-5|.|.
CASSYSRGSKYTEAFF
TGTGCCAGCAGTTACTCTCGGGGGAGTAAGTACACTGAAGCTTTCTTT
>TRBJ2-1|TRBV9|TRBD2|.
CASSTSGSSYNEQFF
TGTGCCAGCAGTACTAGCGGGAGCTCCTACAATGAGCAGTTCTTC
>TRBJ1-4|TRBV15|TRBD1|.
CATSRDKDRGNEKLFF
TGTGCCACCAGCAGAGACAAGGACAGGGGCAATGAAAAACTGTTTTTT
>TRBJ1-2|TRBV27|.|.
CASSPNSGNYGYTF
TGTGCCAGCAGTCCAAATTCGGGGAACTATGGCTACACCTTC
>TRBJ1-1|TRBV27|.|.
CASSPSGEGTEAFF
TGTGCCAGCAGTCCTTCCGGGGAGGGCACTGAAGCTTTCTTT
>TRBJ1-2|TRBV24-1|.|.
CATSDLSHGYTF
TGTGCCACCAGTGATTTGTCTCATGGCTACACCTTC
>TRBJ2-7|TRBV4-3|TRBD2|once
CASSQEASGDHEQYF
TGCGCCAGCAGCCAAGAGGCTAGCGGGGACCACGAGCAGTACTTC
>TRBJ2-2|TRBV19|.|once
CASSAPSSTTGELFF
TGTGCCAGTAGTGCACCCAGCTCGACAACCGGGGAGCTGTTTTTT
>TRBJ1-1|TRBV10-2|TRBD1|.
CASNLPDRIGEAFF
TGCGCCAGCAACCTTCCGGACAGGATTGGTGAAGCTTTCTTT
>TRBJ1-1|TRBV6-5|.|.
CASGLNTEAFF
TGTGCCAGCGGTTTAAACACTGAAGCTTTCTTT
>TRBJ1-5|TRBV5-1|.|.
CASSRGGFNQPQHF
TGCGCCAGCAGCCGGGGGGGTTTCAATCAGCCCCAGCATTTT
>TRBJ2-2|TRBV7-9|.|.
CASSLARAGELFF
TGTGCCAGCAGCTTAGCCAGGGCCGGGGAGCTGTTTTTT
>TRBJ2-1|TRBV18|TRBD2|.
CASSRVRGGDNEQFF
TGTGCCAGCTCACGAGTTCGGGGGGGCGACAATGAGCAGTTCTTC
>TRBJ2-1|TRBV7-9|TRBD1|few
CAVRDGQGYNEQFF
TGTGCCGTCCGAGACGGACAGGGTTACAATGAGCAGTTCTTC
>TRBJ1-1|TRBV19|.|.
CASSPHGEFTEAFF
TGTGCCAGTAGTCCGCACGGGGAATTCACTGAAGCTTTCTTT
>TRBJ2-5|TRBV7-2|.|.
CASSRTNRQETQYF
TGTGCCAGCAGCCGGACTAATCGACAAGAGACCCAGTACTTC